The clone carrying this T cell receptor beta chain has a handful of counts. Antigen specificity is unknown. This entry belongs to a study of CD4+ T cells in melanoma. The CDR3 is 13 residues long. Germline V gives CDR1 SGHVS, CDR2 FQNEAQ. Trimming took 3 bases from V and 5 from J, leaving 10 bases between them. Sequenced by immunoSEQ multiplex PCR; TCRdb stores in-frame clones only, minus some. The sample lists some 10,000 clones; 65% to 70% were seen once. Study-level points and caveats: Reportedly, melanoma neoantigen-specific CD4+ T cells showed varied differentiation states. A reported correlation linked neoantigen-specific CD4+ T cells to CD8+, macrophage and B cell function.

The clonotype comes from a human donor with melanoma. Sequenced input: cells from a culture (not recorded whether cultured in vitro). The V gene is TRBV7-8, the J gene TRBJ1-1; no reliable D call. CDR3 loop: CASSFAGVTEAFF. CDR3 nucleotides: TGTGCCAGCAGCTTCGCGGGAGTTACTGAAGCTTTCTTT.